The clone carrying this T cell receptor (beta chain) was counted only a few times. The source of the sample is a study of cytomegalovirus exposure and HLA in healthy donors. Donors counted as nominally healthy when sampled, yet unrecorded immune exposures were likely. The PCR ran on 60 Vbeta and 13 Jbeta primers. Assay: immunoSEQ multiplex PCR; the TCRdb copy retains only in-frame clones and omits some. In the table there are roughly 100,000 clones, over 70% of which are singletons. Germline assignment: CDR1 PRHDT and CDR2 FYEKMQ (reference sequence). V lost 5 bases, J lost 6 bases, and 9 bases stayed unmatched. This CDR3 region has 17 residues.

V and J are TRBV13 and TRBJ2-3; 15 nucleotides agree with TRBD2. This sequence originates from a boy younger than 18 in good health and CMV-seronegative. Material for sequencing was PBMCs. Written as DNA, the CDR3 is TGTGCCAGCAGCCGACGGACTAGCGGGAGGGCCGGGGATACGCAGTATTTT. Its protein is CASSRRTSGRAGDTQYF.